This T cell receptor (beta chain) derives from a study of blood T cells in healthy people across ages. Germline CDR1 SGHTA, CDR2 FQGNSA. CDR3 length equals 16 residues. A second about 6 to 12 cycle PCR used barcoded and J-beta primers. TCRdb recomputed calls from the 5' RACE reads with MiXCR, one row per CDR3 protein. The sample carries about 780,000 distinct CDR3 sequences, 46% recorded once. This receptor was obtained from an elderly man in good health. The chain is built from TRBV7-2 and TRBJ2-5; 12 bases align to TRBD2. The J call may not be correct, given that the DNA end is closer to TRBJ2-4. Sequenced material: blood. CDR3 bases: TGTGCCAGCAGCGCCCAGGGGACTAGCGGGTATAACATTCAGTACTTC. This gives the protein CASSAQGTSGYNIQYF.